This T cell receptor (beta chain) was sequenced during a study of T cells in Graves' hyperthyroidism and ophthalmopathy. The germline CDR1 and CDR2 sequences are SGHRS and YFSETQ. The ends were cut back, 4 bases at V and 0 bases at J, with 8 bases in the middle. This CDR3 region has 13 residues. From RNA transcripts, TCR beta CDR3 regions were amplified. An initial round of RT-PCR targeting the TCR CDR3 relied on the HTBI primer set. TCRdb re-derived calls from the multiplex PCR reads in MiXCR, one entry per CDR3 protein. This sample yields some 490,000 distinct CDR3 sequences, of which 22% are seen a single time; less than 65% belongs to the top ten.

J is TRBJ2-7 and V is TRBV5-1; no clear D gene. The specimen sequenced was blood. The sequence derives from a woman in her 70s with Graves' ophthalmopathy. CDR3 loop: CASSVSSSYEQYF. The CDR3 nucleotides read TGCGCCAGCAGCGTGTCGAGCTCCTACGAGCAGTACTTC.